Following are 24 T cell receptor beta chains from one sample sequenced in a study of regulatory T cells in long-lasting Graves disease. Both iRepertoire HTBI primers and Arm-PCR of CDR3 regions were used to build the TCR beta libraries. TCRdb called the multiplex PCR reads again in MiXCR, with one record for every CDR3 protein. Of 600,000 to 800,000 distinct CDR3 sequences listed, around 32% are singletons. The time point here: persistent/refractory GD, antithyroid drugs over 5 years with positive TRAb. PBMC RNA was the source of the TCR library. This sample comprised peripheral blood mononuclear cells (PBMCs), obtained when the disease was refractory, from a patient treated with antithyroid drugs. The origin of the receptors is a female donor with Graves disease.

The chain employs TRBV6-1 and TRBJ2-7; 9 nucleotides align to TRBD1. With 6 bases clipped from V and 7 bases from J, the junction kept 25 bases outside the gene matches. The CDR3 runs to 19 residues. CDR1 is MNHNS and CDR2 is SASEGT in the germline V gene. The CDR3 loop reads CASSNPGQGARGPYWEQYF. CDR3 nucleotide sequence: TGTGCCAGCAGCAACCCGGGACAGGGTGCGAGAGGGCCCTACTGGGAGCAGTACTTC.

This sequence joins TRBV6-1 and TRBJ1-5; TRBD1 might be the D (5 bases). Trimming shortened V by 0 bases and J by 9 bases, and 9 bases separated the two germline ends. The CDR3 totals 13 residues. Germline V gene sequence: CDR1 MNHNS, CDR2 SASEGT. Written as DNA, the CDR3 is TGTGCCAGCAGTGAAGCGCCGGGGGGGCCCCAGCATTTT. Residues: CASSEAPGGPQHF.

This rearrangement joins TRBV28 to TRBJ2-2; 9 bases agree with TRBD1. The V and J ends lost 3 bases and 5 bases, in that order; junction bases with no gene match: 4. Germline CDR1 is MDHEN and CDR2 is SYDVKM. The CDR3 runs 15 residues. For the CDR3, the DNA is TGTGCCAGCAGTTTCCGGGACAGGGAGACCGGGGAGCTGTTTTTT. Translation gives CASSFRDRETGELFF.

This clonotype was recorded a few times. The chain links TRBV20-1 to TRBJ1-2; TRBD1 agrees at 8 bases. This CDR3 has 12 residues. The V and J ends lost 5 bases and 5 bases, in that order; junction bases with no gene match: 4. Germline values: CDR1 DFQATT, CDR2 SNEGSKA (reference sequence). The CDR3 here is CSASDRVYGYTF. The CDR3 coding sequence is TGCAGTGCTTCGGACAGGGTGTATGGCTACACCTTC.

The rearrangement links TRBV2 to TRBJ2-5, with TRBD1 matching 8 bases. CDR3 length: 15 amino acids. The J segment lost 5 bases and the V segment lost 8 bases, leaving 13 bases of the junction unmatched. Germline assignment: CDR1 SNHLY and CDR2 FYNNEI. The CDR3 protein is CASGRRQGLGETQYF. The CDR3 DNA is TGTGCCAGCGGCAGGCGACAGGGGCTGGGGGAGACCCAGTACTTC.

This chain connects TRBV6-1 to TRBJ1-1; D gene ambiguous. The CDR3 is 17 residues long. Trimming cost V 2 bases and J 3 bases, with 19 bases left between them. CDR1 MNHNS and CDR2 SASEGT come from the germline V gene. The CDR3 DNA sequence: TGTGCCAGCAGTGAAAAACTAGGAAGGATAACGGACACTGAAGCTTTCTTT. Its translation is CASSEKLGRITDTEAFF.

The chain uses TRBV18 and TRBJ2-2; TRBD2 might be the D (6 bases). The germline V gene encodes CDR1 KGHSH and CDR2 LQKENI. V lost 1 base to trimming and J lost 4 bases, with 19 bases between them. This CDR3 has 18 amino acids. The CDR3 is CASSPRATSTSTTGELFF. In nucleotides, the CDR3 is TGTGCCAGCTCACCACGGGCGACTAGTACGTCTACCACCGGGGAGCTGTTTTTT.

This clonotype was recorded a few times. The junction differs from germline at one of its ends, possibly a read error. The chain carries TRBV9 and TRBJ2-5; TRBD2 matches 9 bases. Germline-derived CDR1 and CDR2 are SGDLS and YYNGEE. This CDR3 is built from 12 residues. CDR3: CASSVGRSSGDF. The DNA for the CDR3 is TGTGCCAGCAGCGTAGGGAGGTCTAGCGGGGACTTC.

The CDR3 spells CASSGWGGEAFF. DNA of the CDR3: TGTGCCAGCAGCGGATGGGGTGGTGAAGCTTTCTTT. This chain connects TRBV7-9 to TRBJ1-1; D gene ambiguous. Germline V gives CDR1 SEHNR, CDR2 FQNEAQ (reference sequence). Trimming removed 5 bases at V and 7 bases at J, with 11 bases between. CDR3 length equals 12 residues.

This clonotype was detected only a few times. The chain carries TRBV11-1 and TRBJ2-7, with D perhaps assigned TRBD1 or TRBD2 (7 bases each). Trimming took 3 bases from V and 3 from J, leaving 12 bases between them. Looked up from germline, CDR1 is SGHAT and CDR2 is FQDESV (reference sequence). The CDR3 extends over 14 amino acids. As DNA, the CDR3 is TGTGCCAGCAGCTTTCCAGGGGGGGTCTACGAGCAGTACTTC. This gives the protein CASSFPGGVYEQYF.

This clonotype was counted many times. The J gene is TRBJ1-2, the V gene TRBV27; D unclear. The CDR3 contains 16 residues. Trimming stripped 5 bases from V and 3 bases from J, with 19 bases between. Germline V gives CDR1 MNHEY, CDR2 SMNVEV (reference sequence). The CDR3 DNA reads TGTGCCAGCAGTCCACGACCCCGGGCCAGGCACTATGGCTACACCTTC. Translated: CASSPRPRARHYGYTF.

CDR3 DNA: TGCAGTGCATGGGGCTATGGCTACACCTTC. This sequence encodes CSAWGYGYTF. The gene calls are TRBV20-1 and TRBJ1-2; no clear D. This CDR3 is built from 10 residues. V lost 6 bases and J lost 4, with 6 bases in between. Germline V CDR1 and CDR2: DFQATT, SNEGSKA (reference sequence).

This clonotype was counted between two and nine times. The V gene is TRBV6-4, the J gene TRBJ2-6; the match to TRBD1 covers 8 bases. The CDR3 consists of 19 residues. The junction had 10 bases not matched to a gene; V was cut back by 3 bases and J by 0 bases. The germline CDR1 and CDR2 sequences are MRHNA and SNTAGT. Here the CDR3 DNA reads TGTGCCAGCAGTGATGTACCCGGACAGGGTAGCTCTGGGGCCAACGTCCTGACTTTC. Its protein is CASSDVPGQGSSGANVLTF.

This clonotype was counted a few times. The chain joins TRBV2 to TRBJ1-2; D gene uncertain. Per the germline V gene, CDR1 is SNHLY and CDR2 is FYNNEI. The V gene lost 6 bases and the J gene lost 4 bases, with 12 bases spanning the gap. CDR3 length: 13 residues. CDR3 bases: TGTGCCAGCAGCCAAAGGTTCGGCTATGGCTACACCTTC. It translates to CASSQRFGYGYTF.

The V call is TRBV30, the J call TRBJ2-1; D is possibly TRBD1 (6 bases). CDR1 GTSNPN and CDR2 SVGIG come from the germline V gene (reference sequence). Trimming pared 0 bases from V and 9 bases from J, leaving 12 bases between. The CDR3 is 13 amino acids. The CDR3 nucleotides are TGTGCCTGGAGTGTACTGGGGGCCGGTGAGCAGTTCTTC. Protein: CAWSVLGAGEQFF.

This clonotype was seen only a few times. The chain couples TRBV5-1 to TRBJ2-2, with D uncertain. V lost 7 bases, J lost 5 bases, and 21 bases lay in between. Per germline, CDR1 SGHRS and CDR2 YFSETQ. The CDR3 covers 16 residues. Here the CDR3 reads CASSVGSRVGTGELFF. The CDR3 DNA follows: TGCGCCAGCTCCGTAGGGTCCCGAGTTGGGACCGGGGAGCTGTTTTTT.

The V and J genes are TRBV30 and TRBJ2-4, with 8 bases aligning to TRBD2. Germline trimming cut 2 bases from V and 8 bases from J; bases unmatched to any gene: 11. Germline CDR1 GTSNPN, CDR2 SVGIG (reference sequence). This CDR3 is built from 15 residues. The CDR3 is CAWSLLSGSGYIQYF. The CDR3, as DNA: TGTGCCTGGAGTCTTTTAAGCGGGAGTGGGTACATTCAGTACTTC.

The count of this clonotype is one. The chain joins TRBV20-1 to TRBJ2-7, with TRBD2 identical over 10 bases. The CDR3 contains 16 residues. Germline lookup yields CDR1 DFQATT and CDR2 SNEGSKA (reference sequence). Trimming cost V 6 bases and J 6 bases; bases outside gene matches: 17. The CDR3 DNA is TGCAGTGCCAACACCATAGCGGGAGGAATCACGGGCGAGCAGTACTTC. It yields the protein CSANTIAGGITGEQYF.

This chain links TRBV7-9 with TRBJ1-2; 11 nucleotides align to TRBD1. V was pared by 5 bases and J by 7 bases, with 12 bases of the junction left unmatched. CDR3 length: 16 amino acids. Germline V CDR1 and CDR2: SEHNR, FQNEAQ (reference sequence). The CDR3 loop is CASSPPPRTGGSGYTF. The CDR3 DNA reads TGTGCCAGCAGCCCACCGCCGCGGACAGGGGGCAGTGGCTACACCTTC.

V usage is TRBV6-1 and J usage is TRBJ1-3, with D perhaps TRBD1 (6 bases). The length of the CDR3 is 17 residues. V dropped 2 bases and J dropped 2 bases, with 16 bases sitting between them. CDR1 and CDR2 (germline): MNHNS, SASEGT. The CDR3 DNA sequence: TGTGCCAGCAGTGAATTATTGAGAGGGGGTGCTGGAAACACCATATATTTT. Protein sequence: CASSELLRGGAGNTIYF.

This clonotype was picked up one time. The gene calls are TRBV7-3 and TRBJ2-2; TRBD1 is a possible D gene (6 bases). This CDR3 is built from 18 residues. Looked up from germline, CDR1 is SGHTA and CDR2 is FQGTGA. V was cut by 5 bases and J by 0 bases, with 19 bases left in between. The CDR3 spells CASSPWTATPANTGELFF. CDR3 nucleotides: TGTGCCAGCAGCCCGTGGACAGCAACTCCCGCGAACACCGGGGAGCTGTTTTTT.

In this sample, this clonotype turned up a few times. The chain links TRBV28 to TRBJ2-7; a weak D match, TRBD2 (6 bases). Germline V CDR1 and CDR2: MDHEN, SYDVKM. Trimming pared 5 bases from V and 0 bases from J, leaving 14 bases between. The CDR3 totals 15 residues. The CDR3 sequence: CASSAGGSYSYEQYF. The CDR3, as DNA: TGTGCCAGCAGTGCCGGGGGATCCTACTCCTACGAGCAGTACTTC.

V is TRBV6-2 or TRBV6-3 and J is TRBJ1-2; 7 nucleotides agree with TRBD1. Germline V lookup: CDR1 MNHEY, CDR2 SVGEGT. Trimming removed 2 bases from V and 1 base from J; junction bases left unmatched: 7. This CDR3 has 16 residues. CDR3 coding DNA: TGTGCCAGCAGTTACCGGGGGGACAGATATAACTATGGCTACACCTTC. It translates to CASSYRGDRYNYGYTF.

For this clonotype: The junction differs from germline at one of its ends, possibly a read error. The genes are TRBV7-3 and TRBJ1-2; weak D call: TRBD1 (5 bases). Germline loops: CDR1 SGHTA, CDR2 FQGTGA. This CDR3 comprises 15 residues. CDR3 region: CASSRPPGGWNGHTF. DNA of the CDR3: TGTGCCAGCAGCCGACCCCCTGGGGGGTGGAATGGCCACACCTTC.